The 26 T cell receptor beta chains listed next were all sequenced from one sample in a study of glioma-infiltrating T cells. Amplification of TCR alpha and beta CDR3 regions from RNA used iRepertoire nested multiplex PCR. TCRdb passed the multiplex PCR reads through MiXCR, listing each CDR3 protein once. The sample lists about 140,000 distinct CDR3 sequences, around 42% occurring once. The sample taken for sequencing was glioma tissue, nonneoplastic brain tissue, or PBMCs (not recorded which). These receptors all come from a human donor with low-grade glioma or glioblastoma, undergoing nonglioma brain surgery, or in good health (not recorded which).

The V gene is TRBV6-1, the J gene TRBJ1-1; D is ambiguous. Trimming took off 7 bases at V and 4 bases at J, with 13 bases between the two ends. This CDR3 is 13 amino acids long. Germline lookup yields CDR1 MNHNS and CDR2 SASEGT. The CDR3 DNA follows: TGTGCCAGCACCCAAACCCGGACCACTGAAGCTTTCTTT. Its protein product is CASTQTRTTEAFF.

This clonotype showed up just once. The V gene is TRBV20-1, the J gene TRBJ2-1, with a possible D match to TRBD1 (6 bases). This CDR3 has 12 residues. CDR1 DFQATT and CDR2 SNEGSKA come from the germline V gene (reference sequence). Between the trimmed V and J ends, which lost 6 bases and 5 bases, there was a span of 11 bases. The CDR3 spells CSAERTDNEQFF. CDR3 in DNA: TGCAGTGCGGAACGGACAGACAATGAGCAGTTCTTC.

This clonotype came up a few times. The chain combines TRBV20-1 with TRBJ1-5, with TRBD1 as a possible D gene (6 bases). CDR3 size: 13 residues. Between the trimmed V and J ends, which lost 5 bases and 2 bases, there was a span of 10 bases. From germline, CDR1 is DFQATT and CDR2 SNEGSKA (reference sequence). The CDR3 DNA reads as TGCAGTGCTCGACAGGTCGGCAATCAGCCCCAGCATTTT. Translation: CSARQVGNQPQHF.

The chain uses TRBV7-6 and TRBJ2-1, with 13 bases fitting TRBD2. The CDR3 has 17 amino acids. CDR1 and CDR2 (germline): SGHVS, FNYEAQ. J gave up 7 bases and V 5 bases, and 11 bases lay outside the gene matches. The CDR3 nucleotides read TGTGCCAGCAGCCCAGGACTAGCGGGGGATGGGGGTAATGAGCAGTTCTTC. As protein: CASSPGLAGDGGNEQFF. Full variable domain (outside the CDR3, taken from reference TRBV7-6 and TRBJ2-1): GAGVSQSPRYKVTKRGQDVALRCDPISGHVSLYWYRQALGQGPEFLTYFNYEAQQDKSGLPNDRFSAERPEGSISTLTIQRTEQRDSAMYRCASSPGLAGDGGNEQFFGPGTRLTVL.

The J gene is TRBJ2-2, the V gene TRBV28; weak D call: TRBD2 (5 bases). Germline CDR1 reads MDHEN; CDR2 reads SYDVKM. The CDR3 is 14 residues long. V lost 4 bases and J lost 4, with 10 bases in between. The CDR3 DNA is TGTGCCAGCAGTTCCGAGCGGACCACCGGGGAGCTGTTTTTT. Protein: CASSSERTTGELFF.

This clonotype was counted only a few times. The V call is TRBV27, the J call TRBJ1-4, with D unresolved. CDR3 size: 15 residues. V lost 0 bases and J 0 bases, leaving 5 bases between the germline ends. The germline CDR1 and CDR2 sequences are MNHEY and SMNVEV (reference sequence). The CDR3 region is CASSLSRTTNEKLFF. CDR3 nucleotide sequence: TGTGCCAGCAGTTTATCGCGAACAACTAATGAAAAACTGTTTTTT.

V and J are TRBV27 and TRBJ2-7; the D gene is possibly TRBD2 (5 bases). The germline CDR1 and CDR2 sequences are MNHEY and SMNVEV (reference sequence). The CDR3 loop spans 14 amino acids. The V end was cut by 3 bases, the J end by 2 bases, with 11 bases between. CDR3 loop: CASSFRDGTYEQYF. The CDR3 nucleotides are TGTGCCAGCAGTTTCCGAGACGGGACCTACGAGCAGTACTTC.

The chain employs TRBV6-1 and TRBJ2-2; D not resolved. Trimming took 6 bases from V and 7 from J, leaving 3 bases between them. Germline values: CDR1 MNHNS, CDR2 SASEGT. The CDR3 has 10 residues. CDR3 DNA: TGTGCCAGCAGGGACGGGGAGCTGTTTTTT. Its translation is CASRDGELFF.

This clonotype was seen ten or more times. CDR3 sequence (DNA): TGTGCCAGCAGTCGACAGACTAGCTATGGCTACACCTTC. It is translated as CASSRQTSYGYTF. This sequence joins TRBV7-2 and TRBJ1-2; possibly TRBD1 for D (5 bases). Trimming removed 6 bases at V and 4 bases at J, with 12 bases between. The germline CDR1 and CDR2 sequences are SGHTA and FQGNSA. The CDR3 consists of 13 residues.

V and J are TRBV6-1 and TRBJ2-1, with TRBD1 identical over 8 bases. The V gene end was trimmed by 7 bases and the J gene end by 3 bases; junction bases not matched to a gene: 5. Germline CDR1 is MNHNS and CDR2 is SASEGT. The CDR3 sequence is 14 residues long. CDR3 sequence: CASNWGQDYNEQFF. CDR3 coding DNA: TGTGCCAGCAACTGGGGACAGGACTACAATGAGCAGTTCTTC.

This rearrangement joins TRBV7-2 to TRBJ2-3, with TRBD1 matching over 8 bases. The germline V gene encodes CDR1 SGHTA and CDR2 FQGNSA. This CDR3 is 16 amino acids long. J lost 4 bases, V lost 0 bases, and 6 bases had no gene match. Here the CDR3 reads CASSLAGSGGADTQYF. DNA for the CDR3: TGTGCCAGCAGCTTAGCCGGGTCAGGGGGCGCAGATACGCAGTATTTT.

The chain has TRBV4-1 and TRBJ2-7, with 14 bases aligning to TRBD2. CDR3 length: 16 residues. V shed 5 bases, J shed 3 bases, and the junction held 6 bases outside the gene matches. Germline lookup yields CDR1 MGHRA and CDR2 YSYEKL. The CDR3: CASSLAGTSGSYEQYF. The CDR3, as DNA: TGCGCCAGCAGCTTAGCAGGGACTAGCGGGAGCTACGAGCAGTACTTC.

This clonotype was counted a few times. This sequence joins TRBV6-1 and TRBJ2-2; D uncertain. This CDR3 has 14 amino acids. Trimming left V 6 bases short and J 6 bases short, with 14 bases between. In germline, CDR1 is MNHNS, CDR2 SASEGT. For the CDR3, the DNA is TGTGCCAGCAGAAGGCTTTCCGGGCCCGGGGAGCTGTTTTTT. Its protein product is CASRRLSGPGELFF.

This clonotype turned up a few times. The chain's CDR3 is CASSLTLDRNQPQHF. The CDR3 DNA sequence: TGTGCCAGCAGCTTAACTCTGGACAGAAATCAGCCCCAGCATTTT. The V and J genes are TRBV7-9 and TRBJ1-5, with D perhaps matching TRBD1 (6 bases). The germline gives CDR1 SEHNR, CDR2 FQNEAQ (reference sequence). There are 15 residues in the CDR3. The V end was cut by 2 bases, the J end by 4 bases, with 12 bases between.

This clonotype was seen a handful of times. This chain joins TRBV6-1 and TRBJ2-7; no reliable D call. This CDR3 spans 12 amino acids. The V end was cut by 8 bases, the J end by 0 bases, with 8 bases between. Germline CDR1 reads MNHNS; CDR2 reads SASEGT. The CDR3, as DNA: TGTGCCAGCGGTAGCTTCTCCTACGAGCAGTACTTC. Translating gives CASGSFSYEQYF.

The chain couples TRBV6-1 to TRBJ2-5; either TRBD1 or TRBD2 may fit D (5 bases each). The CDR3 consists of 15 residues. The V gene's germline CDR1 is MNHNS and CDR2 SASEGT. The V end was cut by 6 bases, the J end by 5 bases, with 19 bases between. CDR3 nucleotide sequence: TGTGCCAGCAGGCGGCAGCTACTAGGGGTTGAGACCCAGTACTTC. Translation: CASRRQLLGVETQYF.

The chain recombines TRBV6-6 with TRBJ1-4; D unclear. V was trimmed by 0 bases and J by 0 bases, leaving 5 bases between them. This CDR3 spans 15 amino acids. Per the germline V gene, CDR1 is MNHNY and CDR2 is SVGAGI (reference sequence). The CDR3 protein is CASSYSTATNEKLFF. The CDR3, as DNA: TGTGCCAGCAGTTACTCGACCGCAACTAATGAAAAACTGTTTTTT.

This clonotype has just a few counts. The chain has TRBV28 and TRBJ1-2; D uncertain. Per the germline V gene, CDR1 is MDHEN and CDR2 is SYDVKM. V was shortened by 3 bases and J by 3 bases, with 8 bases between the two germline ends. This CDR3 contains 13 residues. As DNA, the CDR3 is TGTGCCAGCAGTTTTCAGGTCCACTATGGCTACACCTTC. This encodes CASSFQVHYGYTF.

This clonotype has only a few counts. The chain has TRBV7-9 and TRBJ1-1; D call uncertain. The CDR3 totals 15 residues. Trimming stripped 4 bases from V and 1 base from J, with 13 bases between. CDR1 is SEHNR and CDR2 is FQNEAQ in the germline V gene (reference sequence). The CDR3 region has the DNA TGTGCCAGCAGCTACGAACTTAGTTCGAACACTGAAGCTTTCTTT. The encoded protein is CASSYELSSNTEAFF.

This rearrangement joins TRBV28 to TRBJ2-7; 9 nucleotides agree with TRBD1. This CDR3 is built from 15 residues. J lost 0 bases, V lost 6 bases, and 6 bases had no gene match. Germline V CDR1 and CDR2: MDHEN, SYDVKM. The CDR3 region is CASSRPGQGSYEQYF. The CDR3 DNA reads as TGTGCCAGCAGCCGACCGGGACAGGGCTCCTACGAGCAGTACTTC.

This clonotype showed up just a few times. J is TRBJ1-1 and V is TRBV20-1; no reliable D call. In germline, CDR1 is DFQATT, CDR2 SNEGSKA (reference sequence). V was cut by 0 bases and J by 1 base, with 12 bases left in between. The CDR3 length is 15 residues. The CDR3 DNA is TGCAGTGCTAGAGATGGGCGGCCCCAGAACACTGAAGCTTTCTTT. It yields the protein CSARDGRPQNTEAFF.

This clonotype was seen only a few times. J is TRBJ2-5 and V is TRBV14, with D unclear. Germline V CDR1 and CDR2: SGHDN, FVKESK. The length of the CDR3 is 15 residues. V was shortened by 0 bases and J by 4 bases, with 12 bases between the two germline ends. CDR3 bases: TGTGCCAGCAGCCAAGATATGGGTTATCGAGAGACCCAGTACTTC. It encodes CASSQDMGYRETQYF.

The V and J genes are TRBV7-9 and TRBJ1-2, with 8 bases that match TRBD1. The germline CDR1 and CDR2 sequences are SEHNR and FQNEAQ (reference sequence). V lost 1 base to trimming and J lost 4 bases; unmatched junction nucleotides: 5. This CDR3 is 15 amino acids long. The CDR3 loop reads CASSLVGQEIYGYTF. In DNA, the CDR3 is TGTGCCAGCAGCTTAGTGGGACAGGAGATCTATGGCTACACCTTC.

V and J are TRBV24-1 and TRBJ2-1; no reliable D call. Between the trimmed V and J ends, which lost 0 bases and 6 bases, there was a span of 2 bases. This CDR3 has 12 amino acids. Germline V CDR1 and CDR2: KGHDR, SFDVKD. The DNA of the CDR3 is TGTGCCACCAGTGATTTGCCCAATGAGCAGTTCTTC. Amino acids: CATSDLPNEQFF.

The chain recombines TRBV7-2 with TRBJ1-1, with D perhaps matching TRBD1 (5 bases). V was clipped by 5 bases and J by 1 base, with 20 bases between them. Per the germline V gene, CDR1 is SGHTA and CDR2 is FQGNSA. The CDR3 is made up of 17 amino acids. CDR3 DNA sequence: TGTGCCAGCAGCCCCCGGGGGGAGGCCCCTGGGAACACTGAAGCTTTCTTT. It is translated as CASSPRGEAPGNTEAFF.

This clonotype was seen only once. The J gene is TRBJ1-1, the V gene TRBV24-1; D is perhaps TRBD1 (5 bases). CDR3 length equals 13 residues. Germline-derived CDR1 and CDR2 are KGHDR and SFDVKD. V gave up 4 bases and J gave up 3 bases, with 8 bases separating them. CDR3 region: CATSEQDDTEAFF. The CDR3 nucleotides are TGTGCCACCAGTGAACAGGATGACACTGAAGCTTTCTTT.